This note documents a single TCR beta chain sequence. The antigen it recognizes is unknown. Within one base of it there is no much larger clone, and no base qualities were kept. These data originate in a study of cytomegalovirus exposure and HLA in healthy donors (dated by TCRdb to the late 2010s). In the study overall: According to a later analysis, the 120 validation repertoires were produced on the same platform as the 666 repertoires of the first cohort. The study aimed to test whether signatures of past pathogen exposure could be identified by cataloging public T cell receptors. Along with the approximately 700-subject first cohort, a separate validation cohort of over 90 different subjects was used. High-throughput TCR immunosequencing, statistical association of individual TCRs with disease status, and machine learning were combined to predict cytomegalovirus infection status.

Separate from the approximately 700-subject first cohort, the validation cohort of 120 subjects was the group to which the donors belonged. Germline trimming amounts to 2 bases on V and 9 bases on J, with 6 as the count of junction bases outside the gene matches. CDR1 and CDR2 are drawn from the germline V gene (reference sequence): MNHEY, SMNVEV. CDR3 length: 16 amino acids, cysteine to phenylalanine. CDR3 DNA only is kept here, 48 bases in frame from base 1. The paper as a whole reports these results and caveats: In vitro tests confirmed that three of the cytomegalovirus-associated TCR beta chains recognize cytomegalovirus antigens. Across donors, most TCR sequences were observed very rarely, whereas some public TCRs were present in many individuals. The study listed 150 to 200 TCR beta chains as associated with cytomegalovirus. The authors suggested that the approach could potentially be generalized to other disease states and immunological phenotypes. In both the original and validation cohorts, the classifier was reported to diagnose cytomegalovirus status with high specificity and sensitivity. Subsequent analysis determined that TCRs grouped into clusters in the first cohort also showed a tendency toward co-occurrence across the roughly 110 validation repertoires, and approximately 94% of cluster scores exceeded 0. All 120 or so repertoires were used to score co-occurrence in the validation cohort in a later analysis, because that analysis had no HLA typing for the cohort.

Libraries came from the immunoSEQ multiplex PCR assay. As for the original processing: To diagnose cytomegalovirus status from the catalog of TCR beta chain sequences, a statistical classification framework was built. Entries here come from immuneACCESS through TCRdb and include only in-frame sequences with V and J called. Some clones fail to appear in such tables; in the studies checked, an unresolved V gene covers under half of the shortfall, and the cause of the remainder is unknown. The V and J calls and the clone size are those of that table, but D and trimming were determined from the DNA. Here the sample has 95,000 to 150,000 clones; roughly 89% occur a single time. The ten most abundant clones make up approximately 1% of the sample.

The clonotype comes from a woman younger than 35 in good health and CMV-seronegative. Rearrangement joined TRBV27 to TRBJ2-1, and TRBD2 aligns with 14 junction nucleotides. Input material: PBMCs. The sequenced DNA is TGTGCCAGCAGTTTACTGACTAGCGGGGGGGCGGTTGAGCAGTTCTTC. The resulting protein is CASSLLTSGGAVEQFF.